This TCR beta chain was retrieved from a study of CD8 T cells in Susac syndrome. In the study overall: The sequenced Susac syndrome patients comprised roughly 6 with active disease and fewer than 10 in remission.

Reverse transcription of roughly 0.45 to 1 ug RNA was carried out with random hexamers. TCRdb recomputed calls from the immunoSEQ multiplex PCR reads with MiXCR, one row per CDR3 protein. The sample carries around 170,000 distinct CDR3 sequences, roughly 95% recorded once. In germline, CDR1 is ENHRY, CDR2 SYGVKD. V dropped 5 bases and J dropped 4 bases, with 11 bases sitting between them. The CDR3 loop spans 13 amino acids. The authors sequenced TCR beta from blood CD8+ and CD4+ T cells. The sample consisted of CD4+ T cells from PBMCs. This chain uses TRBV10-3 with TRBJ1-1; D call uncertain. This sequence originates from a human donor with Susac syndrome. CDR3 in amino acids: CAISSKAGTEAFF. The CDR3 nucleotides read TGTGCCATCAGTTCAAAGGCGGGCACTGAAGCTTTCTTT.